Each of the 20 T cell receptor beta chains below was sequenced from the same sample in a study of cytomegalovirus exposure and HLA in healthy donors. Profiling relied on immunoSEQ multiplex PCR, and the TCRdb table lists in-frame clones only, not all of them. The table includes approximately 59,000 clones, 93% detected once. The sample was PBMCs. The receptors were sampled from a woman under 30 in good health and CMV-seropositive.

Only one count was recorded for this clone. The chain joins TRBV5-6 to TRBJ2-7; 7 nucleotides agree with TRBD1. The germline V gene has CDR1 SGHDT and CDR2 YYEEEE. Unmatched junction bases numbered 4, after V lost 3 bases and J lost 4 bases. The CDR3 contains 13 residues. Here the CDR3 reads CASSWGQPYEQYF. CDR3 DNA: TGTGCCAGCAGCTGGGGACAGCCGTACGAGCAGTACTTC.

The chain links TRBV4-1 to TRBJ1-2; D unclear. CDR3 length: 14 amino acids. Trimming removed 1 base at V and 4 bases at J, with 10 bases between. The germline V gene has CDR1 MGHRA and CDR2 YSYEKL. This chain's CDR3 is CASSQVMSLYGYTF. The CDR3 DNA reads as TGCGCCAGCAGCCAAGTCATGTCACTCTATGGCTACACCTTC.

The V and J genes are TRBV5-1 and TRBJ2-1, with TRBD1 identical over 10 bases. CDR1 and CDR2 from the germline V gene are SGHRS and YFSETQ. V was clipped by 1 base and J by 7 bases; unmatched bases: 5. The CDR3 has 15 residues. This chain's CDR3 is CASSLMGQGSNEQFF. CDR3 DNA: TGCGCCAGCAGCTTGATGGGACAGGGGAGTAATGAGCAGTTCTTC.

The chain is built from TRBV5-6 and TRBJ1-1, with 9 bases aligning to TRBD1. V lost 2 bases, J lost 4 bases, and 15 bases stayed unmatched. This CDR3 has 18 residues. Germline CDR1 is SGHDT and CDR2 is YYEEEE. CDR3 sequence: CASSFGRDRVLISTEAFF. The CDR3 DNA follows: TGTGCCAGCAGCTTTGGACGGGACAGGGTTTTAATAAGCACTGAAGCTTTCTTT.

The genes are TRBV5-1 and TRBJ2-7, with D uncertain. CDR3 length equals 16 residues. The V gene's germline CDR1 is SGHRS and CDR2 YFSETQ. V was shortened by 0 bases and J by 0 bases, with 13 bases between the two germline ends. CDR3 amino acids: CASSLGFYALSYEQYF. The CDR3 DNA reads as TGCGCCAGCAGCTTGGGTTTCTACGCGCTCTCCTACGAGCAGTACTTC.

V is TRBV27 and J is TRBJ2-1, with 9 bases matching TRBD2. J was trimmed by 2 bases and V by 3 bases; bases with no gene match: 8. The CDR3 covers 17 residues. Germline V gene lookup returns CDR1 MNHEY and CDR2 SMNVEV (reference sequence). The CDR3 loop reads CASSFSSSGVPYNEQFF. CDR3 in DNA: TGTGCCAGCAGTTTTAGCTCTAGCGGGGTCCCCTACAATGAGCAGTTCTTC.

The CDR3 region is CASSDSGGGTDTQYF. Here the CDR3 DNA reads TGTGCCAGCAGTGACTCGGGCGGGGGCACAGATACGCAGTATTTT. J is TRBJ2-3 and V is TRBV6-4; perhaps TRBD2 as D (6 bases). CDR1 MRHNA and CDR2 SNTAGT come from the germline V gene. Trimming removed 0 bases at V and 1 base at J, with 8 bases between. The CDR3 is 15 residues long.

V usage is TRBV7-6 and J usage is TRBJ2-1; D is unclear. The germline V and J ends were trimmed by 2 bases and 7 bases, with 6 bases remaining between them. Germline CDR1 SGHVS, CDR2 FNYEAQ. CDR3 size: 12 residues. The chain's CDR3 is CASSLFVNEQFF. The CDR3 DNA follows: TGTGCCAGCAGCTTATTCGTGAATGAGCAGTTCTTC.

J is TRBJ2-1 and V is TRBV7-3, with a tentative D call TRBD2 (5 bases). The V gene lost 1 base and the J gene lost 2 bases, with 12 bases spanning the gap. CDR3 length equals 16 residues. Germline CDR1 SGHTA, CDR2 FQGTGA. The CDR3 nucleotides are TGTGCCAGCAGCTTAATACCGGGGATCGCCTACAATGAGCAGTTCTTC. Translated, it gives CASSLIPGIAYNEQFF. Complete variable domain (other parts from reference TRBV7-3 and TRBJ2-1): GAGVSQTPSNKVTEKGKYVELRCDPISGHTALYWYRQSLGQGPEFLIYFQGTGAADDSGLPNDRFFAVRPEGSVSTLKIQRTERGDSAVYLCASSLIPGIAYNEQFFGPGTRLTVL.

The V gene is TRBV19, the J gene TRBJ2-1, with D perhaps matching TRBD2 (5 bases). CDR3 length: 15 amino acids. Per the germline V gene, CDR1 is LNHDA and CDR2 is SQIVND (reference sequence). V was trimmed by 10 bases and J by 4 bases, leaving 20 bases between them. This chain's CDR3 is CATETGTGGYNEQFF. For the CDR3, the DNA is TGTGCCACTGAGACGGGAACGGGTGGATACAATGAGCAGTTCTTC.

The chain has TRBV6-1 and TRBJ2-1; tentatively, D is TRBD1 (6 bases). This CDR3 spans 15 amino acids. Trimming took 4 bases from V and 7 from J, leaving 17 bases between them. Germline V gene data show CDR1 as MNHNS and CDR2 as SASEGT. The CDR3 DNA is TGTGCCAGCAGTGTAAGGGACATAGATTTTAATGAGCAGTTCTTC. It yields the protein CASSVRDIDFNEQFF.

This rearrangement joins TRBV19 to TRBJ1-1; 9 bases match TRBD1. The CDR3 covers 13 residues. V shed 5 bases and J 8 bases; nucleotides not matched to a gene: 6. Germline assignment: CDR1 LNHDA and CDR2 SQIVND (reference sequence). CDR3 DNA: TGTGCCAGTAGTCTACAGGGGGCCAACGAAGCTTTCTTT. Amino acids: CASSLQGANEAFF.

The chain recombines TRBV4-1 with TRBJ2-3; 10 bases align to TRBD1. The trim removed 3 bases at V and 4 bases at J, leaving 4 bases unmatched. This CDR3 is built from 15 residues. Germline V gives CDR1 MGHRA, CDR2 YSYEKL. The CDR3 DNA reads TGCGCCAGCAGCCAGGACAGGGGGGGATCAGATACGCAGTATTTT. Its protein product is CASSQDRGGSDTQYF.

This rearrangement joins TRBV2 to TRBJ2-1, with 9 nucleotides matching TRBD1. The CDR3 contains 16 residues. Germline CDR1 reads SNHLY; CDR2 reads FYNNEI. The V segment lost 2 bases and the J segment 5 bases; nucleotides outside the gene matches: 7. CDR3 sequence reads: CASSESGTGYHNEQFF. DNA of the CDR3: TGTGCCAGCAGTGAATCTGGGACAGGGTATCACAATGAGCAGTTCTTC.

As regards this clone: Germline and junction disagree at one end, which may indicate a read error. The gene calls are TRBV9 and TRBJ1-2, with TRBD1 identical over 7 bases. Looked up from germline, CDR1 is SGDLS and CDR2 is YYNGEE. The CDR3 loop spans 13 amino acids. The CDR3 sequence: CASSAVVTGPPLF. The CDR3 DNA reads as TGTGCCAGCAGCGCAGTCGTGACAGGGCCCCCCCTCTTC.

The rearrangement joins TRBV4-2 to TRBJ2-3; tentatively, D is TRBD2 (5 bases). Trimming removed 0 bases at V and 2 bases at J, with 12 bases between. The CDR3 extends over 16 amino acids. Per the germline V gene, CDR1 is LGHNA and CDR2 is YNFKEQ. CDR3 in amino acids: CASSQEERYPTDTQYF. CDR3 DNA sequence: TGTGCCAGCAGCCAAGAGGAGCGGTACCCCACAGATACGCAGTATTTT.

The chain uses TRBV6-6 and TRBJ1-2; TRBD1 matches at 7 bases. Germline assignment: CDR1 MNHNY and CDR2 SVGAGI (reference sequence). V lost 7 bases and J lost 7; bases outside the gene matches: 9. CDR3 length equals 13 residues. The CDR3 DNA follows: TGTGCCAGCACATATAGGGGGCCCTCTGGCTACACCTTC. Encoded protein: CASTYRGPSGYTF.

This clone is a singleton in its sample. This chain uses TRBV28 with TRBJ2-7; 9 positions agree with TRBD1. V shed 4 bases, J shed 3 bases, and the junction held 4 bases outside the gene matches. The CDR3 sequence is 14 residues long. The germline V gene has CDR1 MDHEN and CDR2 SYDVKM. The CDR3 sequence: CASSSGTGRYEQYF. The CDR3 nucleotides read TGTGCCAGCAGTTCCGGGACAGGGCGCTACGAGCAGTACTTC.

CDR3 in amino acids: CASSSYTSGGNTGELFF. The CDR3 coding sequence is TGTGCCAGCAGCTCCTACACTAGCGGTGGCAACACCGGGGAGCTGTTTTTT. The genes are TRBV11-3 and TRBJ2-2, with TRBD2 matching 8 bases. The V and J ends lost 4 bases and 2 bases, in that order; junction bases with no gene match: 9. CDR1 and CDR2 from the germline V gene are SGHNT and YENEEA. The CDR3 loop spans 17 amino acids.

This chain joins TRBV28 and TRBJ1-5, with 7 bases fitting TRBD1. The trim removed 3 bases at V and 4 bases at J, leaving 24 bases unmatched. CDR1 MDHEN and CDR2 SYDVKM come from the germline V gene. The length of the CDR3 is 21 residues. The CDR3 region has the DNA TGTGCCAGCAGTTTCCAGTCATTCTCGGGGACGGACAGGCTTAGGAATCAGCCCCAGCATTTT. This translates into CASSFQSFSGTDRLRNQPQHF.